This T cell receptor (beta chain) comes out of a study of identical twins. The CDR3 runs 14 residues. Germline V lookup: CDR1 SQVTM, CDR2 ANQGSEA. TCRdb analysed the 5' RACE reads with MiXCR anew, one entry per CDR3 protein. Among some 1,700,000 distinct CDR3 sequences listed, around 33% were seen once. The TCR sequence derives from a newborn girl in good health. The sample taken for sequencing was cord blood. The chain employs TRBV29-1 and TRBJ2-1; tentative D call: TRBD2 (6 bases). The end of the DNA fits TRBJ2-7 better, so the J call may be wrong. The CDR3 bases are TGCAGCGTACTAGCAGGGAGCTCCTACAATGAGCAGTACTTC. It specifies CSVLAGSSYNEQYF.